This record looks at one T cell receptor (beta chain) sequence and its context. The data derive from a study of blood T cell repertoires in COVID-19. Across the study: The United States, Italy and Spain provided the acute and convalescent COVID-19 samples. Sources were T cells, B-cell-depleted T cells, or PBMCs; the material itself was cDNA or gDNA.

Germline CDR1 and CDR2: SGHKS and YYEKEE (reference sequence). J lost 4 bases, V lost 2 bases, and 3 bases had no gene match. The length of the CDR3 is 14 residues. Methods used by the authors: Nucleated cell counts were estimated from reference gene primer amplification. The repertoire was sequenced with immunoSEQ multiplex PCR; TCRdb's copy has only in-frame clones and lacks some. V and J calls plus clone size are reproduced from that table; the DNA served to infer D and trimming. The sample contains some 110,000 clones, around 80% of which appear only once. The J gene is TRBJ1-2, the V gene TRBV5-5; 9 bases agree with TRBD1. The TCR originated in a man between 70 and 80 years old with active or convalescent COVID-19. Specimen: peripheral blood. In DNA, the CDR3 is TGTGCCAGCAGCTTCAGGACAGGGGCCTATGGCTACACCTTC. Translating it yields CASSFRTGAYGYTF.